The clone carrying this T cell receptor (beta chain) has just a few counts. Its antigen remains unknown. TCRdb re-called the 5' RACE reads through MiXCR, storing one row per CDR3 protein. The sample shows roughly 160,000 distinct CDR3 sequences, approximately 13% of them seen only once. This entry is derived from a study of T-cell memory formation after mild COVID-19. Study summary: TCR clusters showed largely donor specificity.

The study's findings and limits: Researchers could not confirm that second-wave clones peaking on day 37 targeted SARS-CoV-2. Clones that got smaller from day 15 to 85 had even CD4/CD8, while clones growing later tipped toward CD4+.

The sequencing sample was made of PBMCs or a T cell subset sorted from them (not recorded which). This TCR was sampled from a man aged 18 to 29 who had mild COVID-19 (a few samples of this study predate the infection). Cell type and time point are not known.

The CDR3 loop reads CASSPTRPDTQYF. The CDR3 DNA sequence: TGTGCCAGCAGTCCAACTAGACCAGATACGCAGTATTTT. The chain employs TRBV12-3 or TRBV12-4 and TRBJ2-3; D is possibly TRBD2 (5 bases). This CDR3 region has 13 residues. V was clipped by 5 bases and J by 4 bases, with 10 bases between them.